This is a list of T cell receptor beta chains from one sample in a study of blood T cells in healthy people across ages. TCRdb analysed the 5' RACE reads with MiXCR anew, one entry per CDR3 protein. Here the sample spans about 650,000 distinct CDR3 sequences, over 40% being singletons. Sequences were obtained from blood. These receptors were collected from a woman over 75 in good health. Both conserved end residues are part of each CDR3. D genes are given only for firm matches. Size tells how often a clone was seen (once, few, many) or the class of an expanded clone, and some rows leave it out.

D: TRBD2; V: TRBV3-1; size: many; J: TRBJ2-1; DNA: TGTGCCAGCAGCCAAGATAACAGCGGGGGGCTGTTCTTC; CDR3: CASSQDNSGGLFF
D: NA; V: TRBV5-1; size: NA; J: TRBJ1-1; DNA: TGCGCCAGCAGCTTGATTCTGGGGCAGAACACTGAAGCTTTCTTT; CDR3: CASSLILGQNTEAFF
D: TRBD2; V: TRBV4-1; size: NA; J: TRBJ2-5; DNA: TGCGCCAGCAGCTTGGGCCTAGCGGGAAAGGAGACCCAGTACTTC; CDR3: CASSLGLAGKETQYF
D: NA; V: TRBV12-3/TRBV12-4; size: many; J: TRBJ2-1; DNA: TGTGCCAGCAGTCCCGGGATGACCCCCTACAATGAGCAGTTCTTC; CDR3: CASSPGMTPYNEQFF
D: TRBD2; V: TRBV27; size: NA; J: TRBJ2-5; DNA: TGTGCCAGCAGTCCGCTAGCGGGAGGGCCCTACGGGCAGTACTTC; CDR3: CASSPLAGGPYGQYF
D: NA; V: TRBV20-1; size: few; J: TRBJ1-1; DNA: TGCAGTGCTGTACAGGGAGGCACTGAAGCTTTCTTT; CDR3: CSAVQGGTEAFF
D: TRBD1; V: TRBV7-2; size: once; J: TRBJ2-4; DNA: TGTGCCAGCAGCCGCGGACAGGGCAACATTCAGTACTTC; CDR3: CASSRGQGNIQYF
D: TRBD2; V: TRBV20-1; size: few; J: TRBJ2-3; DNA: TGCAGTGCTAGAGGGACTAGCGGCACAGATACGCAGTATTTT; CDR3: CSARGTSGTDTQYF
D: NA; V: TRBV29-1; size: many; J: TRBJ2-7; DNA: TGCAGCGTTGTTAACGGACCATACGAGCAGTACTTC; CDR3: CSVVNGPYEQYF
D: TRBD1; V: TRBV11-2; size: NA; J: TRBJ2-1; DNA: TGTGCCAGCAGCTTAGACCGGACAGGCAATCGGAATGAGCAGTTCTTC; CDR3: CASSLDRTGNRNEQFF
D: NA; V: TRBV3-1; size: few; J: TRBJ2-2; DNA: TGTGCCAGCAGCCAGAACTTGGCCGGGGAGCTGTTTTTT; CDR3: CASSQNLAGELFF
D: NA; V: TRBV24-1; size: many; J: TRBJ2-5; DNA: TGTGCCACCAGTTCAGCTCCCAAAGAGACCCAGTACTTC; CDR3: CATSSAPKETQYF
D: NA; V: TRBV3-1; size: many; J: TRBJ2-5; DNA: TGTGCCAGCAGCCATTTCAGCAGACAAGAGACCCAGTACTTC; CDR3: CASSHFSRQETQYF
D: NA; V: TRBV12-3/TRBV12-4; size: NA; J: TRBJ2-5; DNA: TGTGCCAGCAGACAGGACAGTGCAGAGACCCAGTACTTC; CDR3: CASRQDSAETQYF
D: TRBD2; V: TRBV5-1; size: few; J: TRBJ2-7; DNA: TGCGCCAGCAGCCCTAGTCGGGGGGGCTACAATGAGCAGTACTTC; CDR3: CASSPSRGGYNEQYF
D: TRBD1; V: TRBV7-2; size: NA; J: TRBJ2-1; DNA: TGTGCCAGCACCCTTCAGGGGGCCCCCTACAATGAGCAGTTCTTC; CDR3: CASTLQGAPYNEQFF
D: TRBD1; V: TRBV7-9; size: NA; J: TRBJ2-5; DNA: TGTGCCAGCAGCTTCATGGGACAGGGGCAAGAGACCCAGTACTTC; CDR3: CASSFMGQGQETQYF
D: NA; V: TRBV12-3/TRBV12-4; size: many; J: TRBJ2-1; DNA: TGTGCCAGTCTGGGGCTCTACAATGAGCAGTTCTTC; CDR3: CASLGLYNEQFF
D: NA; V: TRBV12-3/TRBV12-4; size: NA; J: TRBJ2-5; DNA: TGTGCCAGCAGTGTCAACAGGGGAGGCTACAATGAGCAGTACTTC; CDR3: CASSVNRGGYNEQYF
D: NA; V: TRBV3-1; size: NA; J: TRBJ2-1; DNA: TGTGCCAGCAGCCAAGTCCCCGGTGAGCAGTTCTTC; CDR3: CASSQVPGEQFF
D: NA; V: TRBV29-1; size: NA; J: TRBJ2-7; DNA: TGCAGCGTTGTGGGCCGAAGCGAAAAAGTCTCCTACGAGCAGTACTTC; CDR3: CSVVGRSEKVSYEQYF
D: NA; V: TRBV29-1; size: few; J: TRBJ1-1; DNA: TGCAGCGTCCCGGGATGGGGGTTGAACACTGAAGCTTTCTTT; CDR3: CSVPGWGLNTEAFF
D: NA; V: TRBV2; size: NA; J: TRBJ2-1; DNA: TGTGCCACAAGAGGTACCTACAATGAGCAGTTCTTC; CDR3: CATRGTYNEQFF
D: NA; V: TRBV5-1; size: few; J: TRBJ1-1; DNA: TGCGCCAGCAGCTTGTTCACGGGATCTGACACTGAAGCTTTCTTT; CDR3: CASSLFTGSDTEAFF
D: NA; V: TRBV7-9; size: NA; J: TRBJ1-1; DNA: TGTGCCAGCAGAGATGACACGAACACTGAAGCTTTCTTT; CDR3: CASRDDTNTEAFF
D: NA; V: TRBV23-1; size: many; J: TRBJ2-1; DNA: TGCGCCAGCAGTCCAGAGCAGGGGATCTTCAATGAGCAGTTCTTC; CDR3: CASSPEQGIFNEQFF
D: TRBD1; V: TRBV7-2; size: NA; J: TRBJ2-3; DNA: TGTGCCAGCAGCTCATACAGGGGGCGCATCATCGACGCAGATACGCAGTATTTT; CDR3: CASSSYRGRIIDADTQYF
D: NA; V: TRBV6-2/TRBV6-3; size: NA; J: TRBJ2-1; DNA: TGTGCCAGCAGTTACTCCCAGGGAAAGACTGCCCACTACAATGAGCAGTTCTTC; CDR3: CASSYSQGKTAHYNEQFF
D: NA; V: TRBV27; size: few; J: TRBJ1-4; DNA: TGTGCCAGCAGTGTGGCAGGTTCAGAAAAACTGTTTTTT; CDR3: CASSVAGSEKLFF